A selection of T cell receptor beta chains follows, all from one sample in a study of radiation and T cells in renal cell carcinoma. Data came from immunoSEQ multiplex PCR; TCRdb stores just in-frame clones and leaves some out. The sample holds fewer than 200,000 clones, 88% seen once. The source material was blood, sampled from a patient whose treatment included radiotherapy and nephrectomy. The receptors originated from a woman between 45 and 60 years old with renal cell carcinoma. CDR3s include the opening cysteine and the closing phenylalanine or tryptophan. A D gene is named only where the DNA matches it firmly. For some rows the clone size is stated as once, few or many, or as a class when expanded; others skip it.

.	TRBV4-1	.	TRBJ1-2	TGCGCCAGCAGGACCGGGGCAGGGGTGCCCCGGCCCTCTGGCTACACCTTC	CASRTGAGVPRPSGYTF
.	TRBV2	TRBD1	TRBJ2-7	TGTGCCAGCAGGAAACAGGGGGCAGGGTACGAGCAGTACTTC	CASRKQGAGYEQYF
.	TRBV4-1	.	TRBJ1-2	TGCGCCAGCAGCCCTGGGCCGACAGTTGGCTACACCTTC	CASSPGPTVGYTF
.	TRBV7-8	TRBD2	TRBJ2-2	TGTGCCAGCAGCTTAGGGGAGGGGTCGAACACCGGGGAGCTGTTTTTT	CASSLGEGSNTGELFF
.	TRBV9	TRBD2	TRBJ2-1	TGTGCCAGCAGGGGGGGACTAGCGGGTTACAATGAGCAGTTCTTC	CASRGGLAGYNEQFF
.	TRBV28	.	TRBJ2-3	TGTGCCAGCAGTCCTGCTTATGGGGGGTCTAGCACAGATACGCAGTATTTT	CASSPAYGGSSTDTQYF
once	TRBV7-2	TRBD2	TRBJ2-7	TGTGCCAGCAGCTTAGCTGGCGGGGGGGTCGAGCAGTACTTC	CASSLAGGGVEQYF
.	TRBV19	.	TRBJ1-5	TGTGCCAGTAGTATCCAAAGGGGATCTCAGCCCCAGCATTTT	CASSIQRGSQPQHF
.	TRBV6-1	.	TRBJ1-2	TGTGCCAGCAGTGAAGAATTTCAGGGCCGAGGAGGCTACACCTTC	CASSEEFQGRGGYTF
.	TRBV7-9	.	TRBJ1-2	TGTGCCAGCAGCTTAACTCCAGGGTATGGCTACACCTTC	CASSLTPGYGYTF
.	TRBV6-5	.	TRBJ2-4	TGTGCCAGCAGTTATGAAGGGGGAGGTAAAAACATTCAGTACTTC	CASSYEGGGKNIQYF
.	TRBV19	TRBD1	TRBJ2-7	TGTGCCAGTAGTAATCCGTCAGCCCGGGACAGGGACTACGAGCAGTACTTC	CASSNPSARDRDYEQYF
once	TRBV6-1	.	TRBJ1-4	TGTGCCAGTTGTTATGAGGGTAACGTTAATGAAAAACTGTTTTTT	CASCYEGNVNEKLFF
.	TRBV29-1	.	TRBJ1-3	TGCAGCGTTGAAGAAGGGTCTGGAAACACCATATATTTT	CSVEEGSGNTIYF
.	TRBV10-3	.	TRBJ2-4	TGTGCCATCAGTGAGCAGGGTACTGCCCGGCCAGCCAAAAACATTCAGTACTTC	CAISEQGTARPAKNIQYF
.	TRBV12-2	.	TRBJ1-5	TGTGCAAGTCCCGTACAGGGGAAGGGCAATCAGCCCCAGCATTTT	CASPVQGKGNQPQHF
.	TRBV5-1	TRBD1	TRBJ1-2	TGCGCCAGCAGCCACGGACAGGGTGGAAGTTATGGCTACACCTTC	CASSHGQGGSYGYTF
once	TRBV9	.	TRBJ1-2	TGTGCCAGCAGCGCCGGGGACGCTACTCCACTCGGCGGCTACACCTTC	CASSAGDATPLGGYTF
.	TRBV30	.	TRBJ2-3	TGTGCCTGGAAAGAACAGCTAAGCACAGATACGCAGTATTTT	CAWKEQLSTDTQYF
.	TRBV10-1	.	TRBJ1-4	TGCGCCAGCAGTGAGGGGTCTGCAACTAATGAAAAACTGTTTTTT	CASSEGSATNEKLFF
.	TRBV6-5	.	TRBJ1-2	TGTGCCAGCAGCCCCCAAGCGGGAAAAGGCTACACCTTC	CASSPQAGKGYTF
.	TRBV6-1	.	TRBJ1-5	TGTGCCAGCAGGTTTGGTAGCAATCAGCCCCAGCATTTT	CASRFGSNQPQHF
.	TRBV4-1	.	TRBJ1-4	TGCGCCAGCCAAGGTTGGGCTAATGAAAAACTGTTTTTT	CASQGWANEKLFF
.	TRBV5-1	TRBD1	TRBJ2-5	TGCGCCAGCAGCCTATTAGGACAGGGGGCCGGTGAGACCCAGTACTTC	CASSLLGQGAGETQYF
.	TRBV5-1	.	TRBJ1-1	TGCGCCAGCAGCGAGAACAGGGCCGGAGTCACTGAAGCTTTCTTT	CASSENRAGVTEAFF
.	TRBV9	.	TRBJ1-2	TGTGCCAGCAATCCCGAGGGGTCGGGGGCTGGCGGCTACACCTTC	CASNPEGSGAGGYTF